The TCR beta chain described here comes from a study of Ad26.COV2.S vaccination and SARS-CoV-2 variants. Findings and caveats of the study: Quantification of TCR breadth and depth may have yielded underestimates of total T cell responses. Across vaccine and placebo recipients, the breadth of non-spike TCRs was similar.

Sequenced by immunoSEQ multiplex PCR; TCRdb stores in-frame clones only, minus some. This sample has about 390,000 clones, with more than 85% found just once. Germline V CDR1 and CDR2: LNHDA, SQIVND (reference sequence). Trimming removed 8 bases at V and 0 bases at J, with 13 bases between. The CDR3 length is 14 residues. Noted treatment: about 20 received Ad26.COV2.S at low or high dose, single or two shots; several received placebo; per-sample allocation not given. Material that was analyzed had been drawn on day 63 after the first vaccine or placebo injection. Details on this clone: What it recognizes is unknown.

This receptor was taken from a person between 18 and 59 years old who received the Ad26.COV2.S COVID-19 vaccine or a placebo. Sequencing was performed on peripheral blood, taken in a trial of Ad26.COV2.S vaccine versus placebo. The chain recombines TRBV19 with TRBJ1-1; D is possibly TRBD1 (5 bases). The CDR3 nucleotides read TGTGCCAGTTGCTTGACAGCCATGAACACTGAAGCTTTCTTT. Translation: CASCLTAMNTEAFF.